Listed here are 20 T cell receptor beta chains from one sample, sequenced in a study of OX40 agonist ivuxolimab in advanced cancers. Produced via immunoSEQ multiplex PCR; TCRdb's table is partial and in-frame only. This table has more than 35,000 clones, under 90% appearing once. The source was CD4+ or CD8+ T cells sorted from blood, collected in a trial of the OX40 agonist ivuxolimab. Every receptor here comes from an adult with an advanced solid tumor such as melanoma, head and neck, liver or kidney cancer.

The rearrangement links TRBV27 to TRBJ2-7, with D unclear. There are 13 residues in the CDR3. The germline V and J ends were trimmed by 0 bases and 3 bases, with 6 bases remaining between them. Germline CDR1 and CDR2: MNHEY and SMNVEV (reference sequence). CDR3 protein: CASSLSGSYEQYF. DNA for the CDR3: TGTGCCAGCAGTTTATCGGGCAGCTACGAGCAGTACTTC.

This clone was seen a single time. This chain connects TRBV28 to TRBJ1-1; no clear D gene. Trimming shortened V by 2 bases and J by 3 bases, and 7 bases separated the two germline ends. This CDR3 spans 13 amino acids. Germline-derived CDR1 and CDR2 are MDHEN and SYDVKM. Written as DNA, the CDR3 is TGTGCCAGCAGTTTAAAGAAGGACACTGAAGCTTTCTTT. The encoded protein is CASSLKKDTEAFF.

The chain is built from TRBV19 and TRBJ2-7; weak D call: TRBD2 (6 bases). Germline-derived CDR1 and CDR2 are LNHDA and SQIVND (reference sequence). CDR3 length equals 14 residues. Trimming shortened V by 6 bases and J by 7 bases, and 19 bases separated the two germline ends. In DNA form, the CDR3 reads TGTGCCAGTAGCCCGGGACTCTTGATGGTGGAGCAGTACTTC. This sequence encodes CASSPGLLMVEQYF.

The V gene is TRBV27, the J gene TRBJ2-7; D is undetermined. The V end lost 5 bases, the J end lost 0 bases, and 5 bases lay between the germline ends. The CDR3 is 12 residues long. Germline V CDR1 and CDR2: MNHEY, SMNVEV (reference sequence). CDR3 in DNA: TGTGCCAGCAGTCATAGCTCCTACGAGCAGTACTTC. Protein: CASSHSSYEQYF.

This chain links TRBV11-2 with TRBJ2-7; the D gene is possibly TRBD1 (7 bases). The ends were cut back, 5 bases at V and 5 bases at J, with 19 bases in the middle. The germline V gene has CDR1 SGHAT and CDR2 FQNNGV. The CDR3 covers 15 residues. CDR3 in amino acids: CASSPGAEGADEQYF. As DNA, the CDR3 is TGTGCCAGCAGCCCTGGGGCGGAGGGGGCAGACGAGCAGTACTTC.

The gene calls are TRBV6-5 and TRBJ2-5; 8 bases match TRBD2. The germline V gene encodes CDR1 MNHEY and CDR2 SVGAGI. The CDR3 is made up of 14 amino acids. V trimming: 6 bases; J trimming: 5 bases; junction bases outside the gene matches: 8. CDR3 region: CASSPGLGGETQYF. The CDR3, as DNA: TGTGCCAGCAGCCCGGGACTAGGAGGGGAGACCCAGTACTTC.

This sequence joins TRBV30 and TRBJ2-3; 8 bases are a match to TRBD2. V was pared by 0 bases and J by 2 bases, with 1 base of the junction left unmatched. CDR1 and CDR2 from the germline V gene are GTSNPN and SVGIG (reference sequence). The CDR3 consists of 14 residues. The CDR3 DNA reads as TGTGCCTGGAGTGTAGCGGGGGCCACAGATACGCAGTATTTT. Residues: CAWSVAGATDTQYF.

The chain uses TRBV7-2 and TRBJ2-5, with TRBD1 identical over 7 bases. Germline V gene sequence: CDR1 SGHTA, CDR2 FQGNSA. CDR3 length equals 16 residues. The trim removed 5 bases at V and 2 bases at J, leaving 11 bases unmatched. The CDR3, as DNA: TGTGCCAGCAGCGAAGTAACCGGGACAGAGCAAGAGACCCAGTACTTC. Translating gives CASSEVTGTEQETQYF.

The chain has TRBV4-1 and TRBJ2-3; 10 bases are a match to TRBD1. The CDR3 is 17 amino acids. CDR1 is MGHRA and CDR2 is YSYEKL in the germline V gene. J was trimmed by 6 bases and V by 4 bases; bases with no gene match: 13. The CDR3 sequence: CASSPATGTGVFDTQYF. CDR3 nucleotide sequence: TGCGCCAGCAGCCCGGCAACCGGGACAGGGGTTTTCGATACGCAGTATTTT.

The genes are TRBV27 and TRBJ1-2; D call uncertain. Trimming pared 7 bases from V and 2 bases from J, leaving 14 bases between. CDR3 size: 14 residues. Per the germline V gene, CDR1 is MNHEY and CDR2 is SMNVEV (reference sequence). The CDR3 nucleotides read TGTGCCAGCACCTCTTACCCGGTAAACTATGGCTACACCTTC. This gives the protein CASTSYPVNYGYTF.

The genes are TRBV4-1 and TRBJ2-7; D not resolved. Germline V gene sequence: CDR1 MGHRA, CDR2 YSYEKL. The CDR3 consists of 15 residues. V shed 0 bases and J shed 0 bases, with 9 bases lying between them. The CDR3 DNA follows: TGCGCCAGCAGCCAAGATGCGGTACCCTCCTACGAGCAGTACTTC. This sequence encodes CASSQDAVPSYEQYF.

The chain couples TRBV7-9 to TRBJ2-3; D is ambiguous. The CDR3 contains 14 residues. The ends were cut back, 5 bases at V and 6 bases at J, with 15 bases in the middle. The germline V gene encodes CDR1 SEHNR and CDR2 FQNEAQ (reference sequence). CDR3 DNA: TGTGCCAGCAGCCCCCGGACCGTACTGGATACGCAGTATTTT. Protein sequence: CASSPRTVLDTQYF.

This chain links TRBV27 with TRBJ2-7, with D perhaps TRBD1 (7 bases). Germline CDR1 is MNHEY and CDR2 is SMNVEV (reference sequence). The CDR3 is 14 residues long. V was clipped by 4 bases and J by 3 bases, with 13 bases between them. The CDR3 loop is CASSSRQGLYEQYF. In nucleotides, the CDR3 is TGTGCCAGCAGTTCGAGACAGGGACTCTACGAGCAGTACTTC.

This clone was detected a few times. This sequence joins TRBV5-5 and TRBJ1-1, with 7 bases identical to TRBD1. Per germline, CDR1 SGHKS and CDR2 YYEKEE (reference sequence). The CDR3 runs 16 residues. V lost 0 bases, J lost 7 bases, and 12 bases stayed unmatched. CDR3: CASSLADRDRICEAFF. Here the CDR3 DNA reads TGTGCCAGCAGCTTGGCCGACCGGGACAGAATATGTGAAGCTTTCTTT.

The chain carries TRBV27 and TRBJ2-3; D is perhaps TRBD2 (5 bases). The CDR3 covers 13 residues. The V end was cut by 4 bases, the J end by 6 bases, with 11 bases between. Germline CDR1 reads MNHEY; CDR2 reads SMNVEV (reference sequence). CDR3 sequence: CASSWEPFDTQYF. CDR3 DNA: TGTGCCAGCAGTTGGGAGCCTTTTGATACGCAGTATTTT.

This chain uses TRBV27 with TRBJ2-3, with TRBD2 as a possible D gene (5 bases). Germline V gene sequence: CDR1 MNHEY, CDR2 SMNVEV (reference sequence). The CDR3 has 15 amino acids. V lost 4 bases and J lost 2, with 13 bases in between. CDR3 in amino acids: CASSSTDWFTDTQYF. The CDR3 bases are TGTGCCAGCAGTTCGACGGACTGGTTCACAGATACGCAGTATTTT.

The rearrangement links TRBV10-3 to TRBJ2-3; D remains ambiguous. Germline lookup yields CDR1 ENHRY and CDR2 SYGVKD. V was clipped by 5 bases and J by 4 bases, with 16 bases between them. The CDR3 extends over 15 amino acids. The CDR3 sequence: CAISTEMDPSDTQYF. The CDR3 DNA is TGTGCCATCAGTACCGAAATGGACCCTTCAGATACGCAGTATTTT.

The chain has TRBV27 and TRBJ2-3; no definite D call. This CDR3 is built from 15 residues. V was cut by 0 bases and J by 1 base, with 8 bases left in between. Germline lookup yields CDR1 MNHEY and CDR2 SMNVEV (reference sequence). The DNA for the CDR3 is TGTGCCAGCAGTTTATCGACCCAGGGCACAGATACGCAGTATTTT. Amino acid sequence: CASSLSTQGTDTQYF.

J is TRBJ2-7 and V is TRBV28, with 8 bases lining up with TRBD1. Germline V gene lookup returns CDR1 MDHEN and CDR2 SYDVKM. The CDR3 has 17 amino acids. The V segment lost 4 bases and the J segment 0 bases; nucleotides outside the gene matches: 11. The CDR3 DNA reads TGTGCCAGCAGTTATTTATCCGGGACAGGTGCCTCCTACGAGCAGTACTTC. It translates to CASSYLSGTGASYEQYF.

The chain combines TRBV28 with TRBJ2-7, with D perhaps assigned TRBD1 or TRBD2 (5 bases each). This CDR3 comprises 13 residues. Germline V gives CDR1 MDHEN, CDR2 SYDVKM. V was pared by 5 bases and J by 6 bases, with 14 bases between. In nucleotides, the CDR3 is TGTGCCAGCAGTCCACCTCCGGGACGCGAGCAGTACTTC. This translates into CASSPPPGREQYF.